This entry lists 22 T cell receptor beta chains sequenced from one sample in a study of shared clonotypes between healthy human individuals. The method was immunoSEQ multiplex PCR; TCRdb's version includes in-frame clones alone and lacks a portion of them. Of around 2.5 million clones in the sample, 93% were seen once. The sequenced sample was naive CD4+ T cells from PBMCs. Documented subset: CD45RA+ positively selected. These receptors all stem from a man between 18 and 29 years old in good health. Some clones in this sample may be carry-over from other donors' samples.

The chain recombines TRBV11-2 with TRBJ1-2, with TRBD1 matching over 7 bases. Germline CDR1 SGHAT, CDR2 FQNNGV. The V segment lost 2 bases and the J segment 4 bases; nucleotides outside the gene matches: 7. This CDR3 has 15 residues. CDR3 region: CASSLTRQGSYGYTF. As DNA, the CDR3 is TGTGCCAGCAGCTTAACCAGACAGGGCTCCTATGGCTACACCTTC.

Remarks on this clone: Other DNA sequences in the same sample also yield this CDR3. J is TRBJ1-5 and V is TRBV5-1, with 8 bases identical to TRBD1. Germline lookup yields CDR1 SGHRS and CDR2 YFSETQ. With V trimmed by 4 bases and J by 5 bases, 5 bases remained unmatched. This CDR3 is 14 amino acids long. CDR3 protein: CASSPGTGDQPQHF. CDR3 coding DNA: TGCGCCAGCAGCCCTGGGACAGGTGATCAGCCCCAGCATTTT. The full variable domain, its missing parts supplied by reference TRBV5-1 and TRBJ1-5, is KAGVTQTPRYLIKTRGQQVTLSCSPISGHRSVSWYQQTPGQGLQFLFEYFSETQRNKGNFPGRFSGRQFSNSRSEMNVSTLELGDSALYLCASSPGTGDQPQHFGDGTRLSIL.

This sequence joins TRBV4-3 and TRBJ2-1, with a weak D call TRBD2 (6 bases). The CDR3 sequence is 15 residues long. The germline CDR1 and CDR2 sequences are LGHNA and YSLEER. V was clipped by 4 bases and J by 5 bases, with 15 bases between them. The CDR3: CASSPRALANNEQFF. CDR3 nucleotide sequence: TGCGCCAGCAGCCCAAGGGCACTAGCTAACAATGAGCAGTTCTTC.

J is TRBJ2-7 and V is TRBV6-5, with D unresolved. Between the trimmed V and J ends, which lost 3 bases and 5 bases, there was a span of 2 bases. Germline V gene data show CDR1 as MNHEY and CDR2 as SVGAGI. The CDR3 spans 10 residues. The CDR3 DNA sequence: TGTGCCAGCAGTTATCACGAGCAGTACTTC. Translating gives CASSYHEQYF.

This chain joins TRBV10-1 and TRBJ2-1; D unclear. V gave up 0 bases and J gave up 8 bases, with 17 bases separating them. Per germline, CDR1 WNHNN and CDR2 SYGVQD (reference sequence). The CDR3 totals 16 residues. The CDR3 sequence: CASSESSLGRTYEQFF. CDR3 DNA sequence: TGCGCCAGCAGTGAGTCGAGTTTGGGCCGAACATATGAGCAGTTCTTC.

The J gene is TRBJ2-3, the V gene TRBV11-3; 9 bases line up with TRBD2. The CDR3 is made up of 14 amino acids. J was trimmed by 6 bases and V by 3 bases; bases with no gene match: 4. CDR1 is SGHNT, CDR2 YENEEA, per germline. CDR3 sequence reads: CASSLGLAADTQYF. The DNA of the CDR3 is TGTGCCAGCAGCTTGGGACTAGCTGCGGATACGCAGTATTTT.

The gene calls are TRBV11-2 and TRBJ2-1; D is possibly TRBD2 (5 bases). Germline V gene sequence: CDR1 SGHAT, CDR2 FQNNGV. The CDR3 has 15 amino acids. Trimming stripped 5 bases from V and 1 base from J, with 12 bases between. The CDR3 protein is CASSQGLVSYNEQFF. CDR3 in DNA: TGTGCCAGCAGCCAAGGACTGGTATCCTACAATGAGCAGTTCTTC.

Concerning this clone: Other nucleotide sequences from this sample produce the same CDR3. V gene TRBV7-2 combines with J gene TRBJ2-7; 11 nucleotides agree with TRBD2. Germline CDR1 and CDR2: SGHTA and FQGNSA. The V gene end was trimmed by 1 base and the J gene end by 7 bases; junction bases not matched to a gene: 6. The CDR3 has 15 amino acids. CDR3 DNA: TGTGCCAGCAGCTTAGGGTTAGCGGGAGGGAGGGAGCAGTACTTC. Amino acids: CASSLGLAGGREQYF.

The V call is TRBV6-1, the J call TRBJ2-3; tentatively, D is TRBD2 (5 bases). Between the trimmed V and J ends, which lost 11 bases and 0 bases, there was a span of 18 bases. The CDR3 has 15 amino acids. Germline assignment: CDR1 MNHNS and CDR2 SASEGT. The CDR3 is CAALGSRSSTDTQYF. The CDR3 coding sequence is TGTGCCGCCTTGGGGAGTAGGTCTAGCACAGATACGCAGTATTTT.

The CDR3 loop reads CASSGDVSNQPQHF. The DNA for the CDR3 is TGTGCCAGCAGCGGGGACGTCAGCAATCAGCCCCAGCATTTT. This sequence joins TRBV7-9 and TRBJ1-5; a possible D gene is TRBD1 (5 bases). V was trimmed by 5 bases and J by 1 base, leaving 9 bases between them. CDR1 SEHNR and CDR2 FQNEAQ come from the germline V gene (reference sequence). This CDR3 region has 14 residues.

The V and J genes are TRBV5-1 and TRBJ2-7; 12 bases map to TRBD1. The germline gives CDR1 SGHRS, CDR2 YFSETQ. The CDR3 spans 15 residues. Trimming removed 5 bases from V and 5 bases from J; junction bases left unmatched: 8. CDR3 amino acids: CASRHGGQGAHEQYF. DNA for the CDR3: TGCGCCAGCAGGCACGGGGGACAGGGGGCCCACGAGCAGTACTTC.

This clone appeared a single time. V and J are TRBV5-1 and TRBJ2-7, with a weak D call TRBD2 (6 bases). V lost 0 bases, J lost 3 bases, and 10 bases lay in between. This CDR3 has 14 amino acids. Looked up from germline, CDR1 is SGHRS and CDR2 is YFSETQ. The CDR3 loop is CASSLGLARYEQYF. The DNA for the CDR3 is TGCGCCAGCAGCTTGGGTCTAGCGCGCTACGAGCAGTACTTC. Using reference TRBV5-1 and TRBJ2-7 for the parts outside the CDR3, the full variable domain is KAGVTQTPRYLIKTRGQQVTLSCSPISGHRSVSWYQQTPGQGLQFLFEYFSETQRNKGNFPGRFSGRQFSNSRSEMNVSTLELGDSALYLCASSLGLARYEQYFGPGTRLTVT.

The rearrangement links TRBV7-3 to TRBJ2-2; D not resolved. Germline V gene sequence: CDR1 SGHTA, CDR2 FQGTGA. Trimming pared 10 bases from V and 4 bases from J, leaving 1 base between. The CDR3 totals 9 residues. In nucleotides, the CDR3 is TGTGCCATCACCGGGGAGCTGTTTTTT. Amino acid sequence: CAITGELFF.

The chain uses TRBV5-1 and TRBJ2-1; 8 nucleotides align to TRBD2. Germline V gives CDR1 SGHRS, CDR2 YFSETQ. The CDR3 spans 18 residues. Trimming took 4 bases from V and 0 from J; bases not matched to a gene: 12. Here the CDR3 reads CASSPPPARGVSYNEQFF. The CDR3 DNA follows: TGCGCCAGCAGCCCACCCCCTGCGCGGGGGGTCTCCTACAATGAGCAGTTCTTC.

CDR3 in amino acids: CASSLVRGRVVNEQFF. CDR3 bases: TGTGCCAGCAGCTTAGTACGCGGGAGGGTTGTCAATGAGCAGTTCTTC. The chain employs TRBV11-2 and TRBJ2-1; TRBD2 matches at 9 bases. J gave up 6 bases and V 1 base, and 7 bases lay outside the gene matches. Germline CDR1 reads SGHAT; CDR2 reads FQNNGV. CDR3 length equals 16 residues.

As to this clone: This CDR3 is also generated by other DNA sequences in the sample. The chain couples TRBV18 to TRBJ2-7; TRBD1 is a possible D gene (5 bases). This CDR3 has 14 residues. Germline loops: CDR1 KGHSH, CDR2 LQKENI. V was trimmed by 3 bases and J by 3 bases, leaving 12 bases between them. In DNA, the CDR3 is TGTGCCAGCTCACCCCTCGCCCAGGGCTACGAGCAGTACTTC. Encoded protein: CASSPLAQGYEQYF.

This chain links TRBV15 with TRBJ1-4; 8 bases align to TRBD1. J was trimmed by 0 bases and V by 5 bases; bases with no gene match: 8. Looked up from germline, CDR1 is LNHNV and CDR2 is YYDKDF (reference sequence). The CDR3 contains 17 residues. CDR3 region: CATSGRQGTATNEKLFF. CDR3 DNA sequence: TGTGCCACCAGCGGACGACAGGGGACTGCAACTAATGAAAAACTGTTTTTT.

The V gene is TRBV19, the J gene TRBJ2-2; tentative D call: TRBD2 (5 bases). Per the germline V gene, CDR1 is LNHDA and CDR2 is SQIVND (reference sequence). V was shortened by 4 bases and J by 5 bases, with 11 bases between the two germline ends. This CDR3 has 14 residues. The CDR3 loop is CASSRGVATGELFF. For the CDR3, the DNA is TGTGCCAGTAGTAGGGGAGTGGCGACCGGGGAGCTGTTTTTT.

The chain couples TRBV7-9 to TRBJ1-4; no firm D call. Germline V gene data show CDR1 as SEHNR and CDR2 as FQNEAQ (reference sequence). V lost 1 base to trimming and J lost 5 bases, with 11 bases between them. This CDR3 spans 15 amino acids. In nucleotides, the CDR3 is TGTGCCAGCAGCTTAGATGCGGGAGGAAATGAAAAACTGTTTTTT. Translated: CASSLDAGGNEKLFF.

On this clone itself: Other nucleotide sequences in the sample specify the same CDR3. The rearrangement joins TRBV6-6 to TRBJ2-2; weak D call: TRBD2 (7 bases). Trimming removed 7 bases from V and 5 bases from J, with 8 bases in between. Germline lookup yields CDR1 MNHNY and CDR2 SVGAGI (reference sequence). The CDR3 runs 12 residues. CDR3 DNA sequence: TGTGCCAGCAAGGGGGGGACCGGGGAGCTGTTTTTT. Translation: CASKGGTGELFF.

J is TRBJ2-1 and V is TRBV2, with D perhaps assigned TRBD1 or TRBD2 (5 bases each). The germline V gene has CDR1 SNHLY and CDR2 FYNNEI. The CDR3 has 10 amino acids. Trimming took off 8 bases at V and 10 bases at J, with 9 bases between the two ends. CDR3 in amino acids: CASGGEEQFF. In DNA form, the CDR3 reads TGTGCCAGCGGGGGTGAGGAGCAGTTCTTC. Drawing the rest from reference TRBV2 and TRBJ2-1, the complete variable domain is EPEVTQTPSHQVTQMGQEVILRCVPISNHLYFYWYRQILGQKVEFLVSFYNNEISEKSEIFDDQFSVERPDGSNFTLKIRSTKLEDSAMYFCASGGEEQFFGPGTRLTVL.

V and J are TRBV29-1 and TRBJ1-2; D gene ambiguous. The germline V gene has CDR1 SQVTM and CDR2 ANQGSEA. V was cut by 8 bases and J by 2 bases, with 15 bases left in between. The CDR3 has 13 amino acids. The CDR3 DNA is TGCAGCACCCGGACCGGCGGGAACTATGGCTACACCTTC. Amino acids: CSTRTGGNYGYTF.